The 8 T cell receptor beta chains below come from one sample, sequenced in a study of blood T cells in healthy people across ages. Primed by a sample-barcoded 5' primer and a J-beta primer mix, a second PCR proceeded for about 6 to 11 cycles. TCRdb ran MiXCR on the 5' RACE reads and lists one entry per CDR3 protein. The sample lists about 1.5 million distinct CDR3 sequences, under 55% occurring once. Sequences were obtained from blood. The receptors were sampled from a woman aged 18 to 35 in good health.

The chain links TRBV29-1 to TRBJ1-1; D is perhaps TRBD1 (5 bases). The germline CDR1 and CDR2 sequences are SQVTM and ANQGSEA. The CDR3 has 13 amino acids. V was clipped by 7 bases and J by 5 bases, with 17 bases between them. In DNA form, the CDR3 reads TGCAGCGCCGAGAGGCCGGGGGGGACTGAAGCTTTCTTT. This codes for CSAERPGGTEAFF.

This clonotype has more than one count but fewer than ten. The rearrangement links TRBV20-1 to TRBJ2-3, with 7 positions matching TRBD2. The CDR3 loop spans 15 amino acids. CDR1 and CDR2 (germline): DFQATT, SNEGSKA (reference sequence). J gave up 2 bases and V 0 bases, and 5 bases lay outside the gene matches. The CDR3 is CSARDFLADTDTQYF. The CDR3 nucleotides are TGCAGTGCTAGAGATTTTCTAGCGGACACAGATACGCAGTATTTT.

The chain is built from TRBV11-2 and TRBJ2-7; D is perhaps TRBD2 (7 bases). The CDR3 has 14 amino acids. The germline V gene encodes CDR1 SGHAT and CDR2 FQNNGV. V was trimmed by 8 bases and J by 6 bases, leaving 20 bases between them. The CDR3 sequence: CASLPKGGGGEQYF. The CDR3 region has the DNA TGTGCCAGCCTTCCAAAAGGGGGGGGAGGCGAGCAGTACTTC.

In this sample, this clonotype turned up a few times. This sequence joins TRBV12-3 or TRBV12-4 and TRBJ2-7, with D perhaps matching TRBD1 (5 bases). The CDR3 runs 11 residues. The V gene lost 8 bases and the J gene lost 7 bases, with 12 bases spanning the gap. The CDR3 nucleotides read TGTGCCAGCCGTAGAAGGGGTGAGCAGTACTTC. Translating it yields CASRRRGEQYF.

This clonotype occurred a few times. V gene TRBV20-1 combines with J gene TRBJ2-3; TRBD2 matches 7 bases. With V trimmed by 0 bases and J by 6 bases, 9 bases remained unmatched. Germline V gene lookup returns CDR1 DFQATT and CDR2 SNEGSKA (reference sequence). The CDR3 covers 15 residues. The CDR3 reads CSAREPEASGDTQYF. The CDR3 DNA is TGCAGTGCTAGAGAACCCGAGGCTAGCGGCGATACGCAGTATTTT.

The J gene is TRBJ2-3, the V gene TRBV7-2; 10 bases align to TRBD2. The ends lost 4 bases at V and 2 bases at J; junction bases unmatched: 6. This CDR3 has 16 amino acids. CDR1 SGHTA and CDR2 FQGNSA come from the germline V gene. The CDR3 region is CASSSPAGGYTDTQYF. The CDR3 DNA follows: TGTGCCAGCAGCTCACCAGCGGGGGGGTACACAGATACGCAGTATTTT.

For the CDR3, the DNA is TGCAGTTGGGCTCTCCCTAACACCGGGGAGCTGTTTTTT. Encoded protein: CSWALPNTGELFF. This sequence joins TRBV20-1 and TRBJ2-2; D unresolved. V dropped 8 bases and J dropped 2 bases, with 12 bases sitting between them. Germline V gives CDR1 DFQATT, CDR2 SNEGSKA (reference sequence). The CDR3 sequence is 13 residues long.

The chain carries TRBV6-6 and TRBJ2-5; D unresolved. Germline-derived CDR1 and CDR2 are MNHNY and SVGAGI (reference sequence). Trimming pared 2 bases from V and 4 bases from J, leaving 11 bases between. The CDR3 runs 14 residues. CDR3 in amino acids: CASSYTGFIETQYF. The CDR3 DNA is TGTGCCAGCAGTTACACCGGGTTCATAGAGACCCAGTACTTC.